Below are 16 T cell receptor beta chains sequenced from a single sample in a study of cytomegalovirus exposure and HLA in healthy donors. With 60 Vbeta and 13 Jbeta primers, the PCR was carried out. Libraries were prepared by immunoSEQ multiplex PCR; TCRdb keeps only in-frame clonotypes and omits some of them. Counted here are under 150,000 clones, 60% to 85% occurring once; the ten biggest clones make up over 2.5%. Sequencing was carried out using PBMCs. These receptors all come from a male donor in good health and CMV-seronegative.

The chain employs TRBV21-1 and TRBJ1-2; the table names TRBD1, a call not compared with the DNA. TRBV21-1 is an annotated pseudogene. The CDR3 length is 16 residues. The DNA for the CDR3 is TGTGCCAGCAGCAAAACCGGGACAGGGCTTGTTAGTGGCTACACCTTC. As protein: CASSKTGTGLVSGYTF.

This chain connects TRBV6-6 to TRBJ1-4, with 7 nucleotides matching TRBD1. V trimming: 7 bases; J trimming: 3 bases; junction bases outside the gene matches: 8. The CDR3 is 15 amino acids. CDR1 MNHNY and CDR2 SVGAGI come from the germline V gene (reference sequence). CDR3 nucleotides: TGTGCCAGCACCCTAGGACAGGCCCCTAATGAAAAACTGTTTTTT. It codes for CASTLGQAPNEKLFF.

The gene calls are TRBV19 and TRBJ1-1; D ambiguous. Germline-derived CDR1 and CDR2 are LNHDA and SQIVND (reference sequence). This CDR3 has 13 amino acids. Trimming pared 7 bases from V and 1 base from J, leaving 10 bases between. CDR3 amino acids: CASKPTANTEAFF. CDR3 nucleotides: TGTGCCAGTAAACCAACAGCGAACACTGAAGCTTTCTTT.

As DNA, the CDR3 is TGTGCCTGGTATTCTCGAGGAGCTTTCTTT. Its translation: CAWYSRGAFF. The genes are TRBV30 and TRBJ1-1, with D unresolved. V was shortened by 5 bases and J by 10 bases, with 11 bases between the two germline ends. This CDR3 contains 10 residues. CDR1 and CDR2 (germline): GTSNPN, SVGIG (reference sequence).

The V and J genes are TRBV6-1 and TRBJ1-2; no definite D call. CDR3 length: 10 amino acids. Per the germline V gene, CDR1 is MNHNS and CDR2 is SASEGT. Trimming took off 6 bases at V and 8 bases at J, with 7 bases between the two ends. CDR3 sequence reads: CASSARGYTF. The CDR3 DNA reads as TGTGCCAGCAGCGCCAGGGGCTACACCTTC.

This clone has only a few counts. The rearrangement joins TRBV2 to TRBJ2-1; the match to TRBD2 covers 7 bases. The V and J ends lost 8 bases and 7 bases, in that order; junction bases with no gene match: 11. The CDR3 is 14 amino acids. Germline V gives CDR1 SNHLY, CDR2 FYNNEI. The CDR3 sequence is CASPGRLGGNEQFF. CDR3 in DNA: TGTGCCAGCCCGGGACGTTTGGGAGGGAATGAGCAGTTCTTC.

The CDR3 DNA sequence: TGTGCCAGCAGGAACAGGGACGGCTACGAGCAGTACTTC. Its translation: CASRNRDGYEQYF. This rearrangement joins TRBV6-1 to TRBJ2-7; a weak D match, TRBD1 (6 bases). Germline-derived CDR1 and CDR2 are MNHNS and SASEGT. This CDR3 comprises 13 residues. Trimming shortened V by 6 bases and J by 3 bases, and 12 bases separated the two germline ends.

The chain joins TRBV18 to TRBJ2-7; weak D call: TRBD1 (6 bases). Germline CDR1 and CDR2: KGHSH and LQKENI. This CDR3 has 14 amino acids. V was pared by 3 bases and J by 2 bases, with 11 bases between. CDR3 sequence: CASSPTQGPYEQYF. CDR3 coding DNA: TGTGCCAGCTCACCCACCCAGGGGCCCTACGAGCAGTACTTC.

This chain links TRBV7-3 with TRBJ1-1; no clear D gene. Germline-derived CDR1 and CDR2 are SGHTA and FQGTGA. CDR3 length: 15 amino acids. V lost 1 base and J lost 1, with 10 bases in between. CDR3 nucleotide sequence: TGTGCCAGCAGCTTAAACTCAGGCCCGAACACTGAAGCTTTCTTT. Amino acid sequence: CASSLNSGPNTEAFF.

The chain carries TRBV30 and TRBJ2-2; 9 nucleotides align to TRBD1. The junction had 10 bases not matched to a gene; V was cut back by 2 bases and J by 6 bases. The CDR3 loop spans 16 amino acids. Looked up from germline, CDR1 is GTSNPN and CDR2 is SVGIG (reference sequence). CDR3 loop: CAWSRRQGVLSGELFF. CDR3 DNA sequence: TGTGCCTGGAGTCGGAGACAGGGGGTTTTATCCGGGGAGCTGTTTTTT.

The rearrangement uses TRBV5-1 and TRBJ2-5; D perhaps matches TRBD2 (5 bases). Germline-derived CDR1 and CDR2 are SGHRS and YFSETQ. The CDR3 loop spans 15 amino acids. With 3 bases removed from V and 4 bases from J, the gap between germline ends came to 16 bases. This CDR3 reads CASSYPEDRGETQYF. The CDR3 DNA reads as TGCGCCAGCAGCTACCCGGAGGACCGCGGAGAGACCCAGTACTTC. The whole variable domain, filled in from reference TRBV5-1 and TRBJ2-5, reads KAGVTQTPRYLIKTRGQQVTLSCSPISGHRSVSWYQQTPGQGLQFLFEYFSETQRNKGNFPGRFSGRQFSNSRSEMNVSTLELGDSALYLCASSYPEDRGETQYFGPGTRLLVL.

The chain employs TRBV4-1 and TRBJ1-2; D gene ambiguous. Deletions cut 0 bases from V and 2 bases from J, with 10 bases between. Germline CDR1 is MGHRA and CDR2 is YSYEKL. The CDR3 runs to 15 residues. CDR3 DNA sequence: TGCGCCAGCAGCCAAGATCCTGCGGAGAACTATGGCTACACCTTC. Translating it yields CASSQDPAENYGYTF.

The J gene is TRBJ2-1, the V gene TRBV30; 9 bases are a match to TRBD2. The CDR3 consists of 19 residues. Looked up from germline, CDR1 is GTSNPN and CDR2 is SVGIG (reference sequence). J gave up 3 bases and V 0 bases, and 15 bases lay outside the gene matches. CDR3 DNA: TGTGCCTGGAGTGTACCGGGGACTAGCCCACCTACCCTCTACAATGAGCAGTTCTTC. It translates to CAWSVPGTSPPTLYNEQFF.

The rearrangement joins TRBV15 to TRBJ1-3; D call uncertain. The ends were cut back, 0 bases at V and 0 bases at J, with 12 bases in the middle. The CDR3 extends over 17 amino acids. Germline assignment: CDR1 LNHNV and CDR2 YYDKDF (reference sequence). CDR3 sequence reads: CATSREGNSLSGNTIYF. In nucleotides, the CDR3 is TGTGCCACCAGCAGAGAGGGCAACAGTCTCTCTGGAAACACCATATATTTT.

The chain is built from TRBV7-6 and TRBJ2-7, with a possible D match to TRBD2 (6 bases). The CDR3 extends over 21 amino acids. Germline-derived CDR1 and CDR2 are SGHVS and FNYEAQ. Deletions cut 2 bases from V and 6 bases from J, with 35 bases between. The CDR3 loop is CASSLFDPMRGRPRASAEQYF. CDR3 DNA sequence: TGTGCCAGCAGCTTATTCGACCCGATGCGGGGTAGGCCTCGCGCCTCCGCCGAGCAGTACTTC. Using reference TRBV7-6 and TRBJ2-7 for the parts outside the CDR3, the full variable domain is GAGVSQSPRYKVTKRGQDVALRCDPISGHVSLYWYRQALGQGPEFLTYFNYEAQQDKSGLPNDRFSAERPEGSISTLTIQRTEQRDSAMYRCASSLFDPMRGRPRASAEQYFGPGTRLTVT.

The V and J genes are TRBV27 and TRBJ2-3; perhaps TRBD1 as D (7 bases). The CDR3 covers 15 residues. Germline V CDR1 and CDR2: MNHEY, SMNVEV (reference sequence). V was trimmed by 8 bases and J by 8 bases, leaving 23 bases between them. For the CDR3, the DNA is TGTGCCAGCCGAGCAGGGGGGCCGATGGCAGGTACGCAGTATTTT. This translates into CASRAGGPMAGTQYF.